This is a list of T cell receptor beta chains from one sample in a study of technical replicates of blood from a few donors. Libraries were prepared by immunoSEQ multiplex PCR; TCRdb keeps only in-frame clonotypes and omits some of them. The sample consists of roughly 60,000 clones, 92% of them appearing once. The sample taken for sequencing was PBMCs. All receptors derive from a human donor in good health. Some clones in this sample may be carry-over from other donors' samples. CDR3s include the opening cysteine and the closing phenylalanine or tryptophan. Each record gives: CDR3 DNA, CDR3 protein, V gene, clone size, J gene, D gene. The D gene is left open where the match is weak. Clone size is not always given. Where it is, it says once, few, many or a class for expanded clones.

TGCAGCGCCCAGGGGGAAGCTAATGAAAAACTGTTTTTT CSAQGEANEKLFF TRBV29-1 - TRBJ1-4 TRBD1
TGTGCCTGGACCCCCTCGGAGGGGGAGCTGTTTTTT CAWTPSEGELFF TRBV30 - TRBJ2-2 -
TGTGCCAGAAGCACAGTCTACGAGCAGTACTTC CARSTVYEQYF TRBV5-3 - TRBJ2-7 -
TGTGCTAGCGCCTCCGGGACAGTCAATGAAAAACTGTTTTTT CASASGTVNEKLFF TRBV12-5 - TRBJ1-4 TRBD1
TGTGCCAGCAGTTTCGGTAGGGCGGGGGGACCTGGGGCCAACGTCCTGACTTTC CASSFGRAGGPGANVLTF TRBV28 - TRBJ2-6 TRBD2
TGTGCCAGTAGTTCCACAGGGGACTATGGCTACACCTTC CASSSTGDYGYTF TRBV19 - TRBJ1-2 TRBD1
TGCGCCAGCAGCCCCACAGGGAGCACTGAAGCTTTCTTT CASSPTGSTEAFF TRBV5-1 - TRBJ1-1 -
TGTGCCAGCAGTGAAGCGCTAGGTACGCAGTATTTT CASSEALGTQYF TRBV2 - TRBJ2-3 -
TGTGCCAGCAAGGAGCGGCTGTCCTACGAGCAGTACTTC CASKERLSYEQYF TRBV2 - TRBJ2-7 -
TGTGCCAGCAGCGGACAGGGGGGCTTTGGGGAGACCCAGTACTTC CASSGQGGFGETQYF TRBV27 - TRBJ2-5 TRBD1
TGTGCCAGCAGCCCCACAGGCGGGAGGACTTCTAATGAGCAGTTCTTC CASSPTGGRTSNEQFF TRBV7-6 - TRBJ2-1 TRBD2
TGTGCCAGTAGTTCCCCGGATAGGGGCACCTATAATTCACCCCTCCACTTT CASSSPDRGTYNSPLHF TRBV19 - TRBJ1-6 -
TGTGCCAGCGCCGCTGGGAGCTCTGGGGCCAACGTCCTGACTTTC CASAAGSSGANVLTF TRBV19 - TRBJ2-6 -
TGCGCCAGCAGCCAACTATTGGGGGGTCCGGGTTTTGGTGAGCAGTTCTTC CASSQLLGGPGFGEQFF TRBV4-1 - TRBJ2-1 -
TGCGCCAGCAGCTTGGATCGGGTTGGAGTTACTGAAGCTTTCTTT CASSLDRVGVTEAFF TRBV5-1 - TRBJ1-1 -
TGTGCCAGCAGAAAGGGACTAGCGTATAGCACAGATACGCAGTATTTT CASRKGLAYSTDTQYF TRBV7-6 - TRBJ2-3 TRBD2
TGTGCCAGCAGCCCCAACCGGGTGGTCGGGGAGCTGTTTTTT CASSPNRVVGELFF TRBV7-3 once TRBJ2-2 -
TGTGCCAGCAGCCCAGGACAGGGGGTAGATTCACCCCTCCACTTT CASSPGQGVDSPLHF TRBV4-2 - TRBJ1-6 TRBD1
TGTGCCAGTAGTATGGGACAGATTAGCAATCAGCCCCAGCATTTT CASSMGQISNQPQHF TRBV19 once TRBJ1-5 TRBD1
TGCGCCAGCAGCGGGGACAGGATGAACACTGAAGCTTTCTTT CASSGDRMNTEAFF TRBV5-1 - TRBJ1-1 TRBD1
TGTGCCAGCAGTCTCGGACAGGGGGCCTATGAAGCTTTCTTT CASSLGQGAYEAFF TRBV6-5 - TRBJ1-1 TRBD1
TGTGCCAGCAGTTATACTAGCGGGAGCTCCTACGAGCAGTACTTC CASSYTSGSSYEQYF TRBV6-5 - TRBJ2-7 TRBD2
TGTGCCAGCAGCGTCGCCGGGACTAGCGGGTTAACTCGGGGGGAGCTGTTTTTT CASSVAGTSGLTRGELFF TRBV9 - TRBJ2-2 TRBD2
TGTGCCAGCAGCGTTGAGGATGCGGGGAATAATGAGCAGTTCTTC CASSVEDAGNNEQFF TRBV11-2 - TRBJ2-1 -
TGTGCCAGCTCAGACCCCGTAGGGACTAGATATGGTGGCGAGCAGTACTTC CASSDPVGTRYGGEQYF TRBV18 - TRBJ2-7 TRBD2
TGTGCCAGCACTGGTGGGACTAGCGGGAACAATGAGCAGTTCTTC CASTGGTSGNNEQFF TRBV2 - TRBJ2-1 TRBD2
TGTGCCAGCAGCTTAGAACAGTTAAGTGAAAAACTGTTTTTT CASSLEQLSEKLFF TRBV7-2 - TRBJ1-4 -
TGTGCCAGCTCACCTTTCGGGGAGCTCATGAACACTGAAGCTTTCTTT CASSPFGELMNTEAFF TRBV18 - TRBJ1-1 -
TGTGCCAGCAGAACCGGGACAGGGGGCATTGGGTCGAACACTGAAGCTTTCTTT CASRTGTGGIGSNTEAFF TRBV2 once TRBJ1-1 TRBD1
TGTGCCAGCAGTGAATCATGGCCGGGGAGGTACGAGCAGTACTTC CASSESWPGRYEQYF TRBV25-1 once TRBJ2-7 -
TGTGCCAGCAGCTTACAGGTTGAAGCTTTCTTT CASSLQVEAFF TRBV7-2 few TRBJ1-1 -
TGTGCCAGCAGCCCCGGGACAGTTGGCGGAAACACCATATATTTT CASSPGTVGGNTIYF TRBV7-9 - TRBJ1-3 TRBD1
TGCGCCAGCAGCCAAGACCCGGTTGGTTTATATGGCTACACCTTC CASSQDPVGLYGYTF TRBV4-3 - TRBJ1-2 -